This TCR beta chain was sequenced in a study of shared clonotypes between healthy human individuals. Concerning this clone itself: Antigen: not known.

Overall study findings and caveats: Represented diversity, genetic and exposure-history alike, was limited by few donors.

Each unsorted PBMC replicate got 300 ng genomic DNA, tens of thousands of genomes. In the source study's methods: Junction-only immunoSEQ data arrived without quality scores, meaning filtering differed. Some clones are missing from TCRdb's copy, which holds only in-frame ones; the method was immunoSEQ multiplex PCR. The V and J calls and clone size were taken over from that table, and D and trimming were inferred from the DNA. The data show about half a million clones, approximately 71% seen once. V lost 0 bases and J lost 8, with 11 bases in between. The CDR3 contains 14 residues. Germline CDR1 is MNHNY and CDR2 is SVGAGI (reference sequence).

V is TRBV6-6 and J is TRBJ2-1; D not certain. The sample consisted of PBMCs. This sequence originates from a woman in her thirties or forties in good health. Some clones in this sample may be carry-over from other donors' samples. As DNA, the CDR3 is TGTGCCAGCAGTTACTCGGATTTAGGATATGAGCAGTTCTTC. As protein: CASSYSDLGYEQFF.